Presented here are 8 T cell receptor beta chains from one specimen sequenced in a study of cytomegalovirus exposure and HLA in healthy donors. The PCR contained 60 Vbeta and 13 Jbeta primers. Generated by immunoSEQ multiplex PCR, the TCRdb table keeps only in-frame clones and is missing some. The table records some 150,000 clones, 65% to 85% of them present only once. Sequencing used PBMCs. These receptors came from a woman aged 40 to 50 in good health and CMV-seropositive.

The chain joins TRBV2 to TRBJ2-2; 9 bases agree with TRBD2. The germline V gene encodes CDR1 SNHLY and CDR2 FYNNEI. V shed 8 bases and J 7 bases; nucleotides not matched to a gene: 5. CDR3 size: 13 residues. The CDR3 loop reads CASAGGPIGELFF. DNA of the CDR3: TGTGCCAGCGCGGGGGGGCCGATCGGGGAGCTGTTTTTT.

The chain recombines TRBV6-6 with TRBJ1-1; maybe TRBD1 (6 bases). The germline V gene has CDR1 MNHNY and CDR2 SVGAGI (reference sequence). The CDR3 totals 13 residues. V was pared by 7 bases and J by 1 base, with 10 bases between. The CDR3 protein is CASTRTENTEAFF. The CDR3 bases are TGTGCCAGCACTAGGACAGAGAACACTGAAGCTTTCTTT.

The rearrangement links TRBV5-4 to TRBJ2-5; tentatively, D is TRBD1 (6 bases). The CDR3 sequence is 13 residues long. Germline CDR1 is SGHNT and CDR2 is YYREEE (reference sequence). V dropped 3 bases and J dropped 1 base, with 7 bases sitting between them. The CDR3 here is CASSSQGQETQYF. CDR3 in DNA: TGTGCCAGCAGCTCACAGGGCCAAGAGACCCAGTACTTC.

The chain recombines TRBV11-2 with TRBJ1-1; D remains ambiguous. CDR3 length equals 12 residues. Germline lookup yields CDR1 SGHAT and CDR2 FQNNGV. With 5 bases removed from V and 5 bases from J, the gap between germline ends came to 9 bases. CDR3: CASSHGLTEAFF. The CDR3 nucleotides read TGTGCCAGCAGCCACGGTTTAACTGAAGCTTTCTTT.

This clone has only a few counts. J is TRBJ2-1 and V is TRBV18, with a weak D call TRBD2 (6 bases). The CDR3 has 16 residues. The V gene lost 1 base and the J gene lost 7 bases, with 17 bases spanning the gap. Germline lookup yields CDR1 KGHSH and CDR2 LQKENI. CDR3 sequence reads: CASSPRVAEDGNEQFF. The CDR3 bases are TGTGCCAGCTCACCACGGGTAGCGGAGGATGGGAATGAGCAGTTCTTC.

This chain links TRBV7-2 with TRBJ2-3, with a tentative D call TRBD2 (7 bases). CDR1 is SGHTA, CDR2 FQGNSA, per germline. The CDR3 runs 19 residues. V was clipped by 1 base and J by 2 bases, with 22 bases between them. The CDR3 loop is CASSLVDGGGYLSTDTQYF. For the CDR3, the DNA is TGTGCCAGCAGCTTAGTTGATGGCGGGGGCTACCTTTCCACAGATACGCAGTATTTT.

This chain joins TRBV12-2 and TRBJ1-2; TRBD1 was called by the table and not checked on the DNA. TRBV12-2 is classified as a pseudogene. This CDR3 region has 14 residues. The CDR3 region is CASRSTRGNYGYTF. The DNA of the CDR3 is TGTGCAAGTCGCTCCACTAGGGGGAACTATGGCTACACCTTC.

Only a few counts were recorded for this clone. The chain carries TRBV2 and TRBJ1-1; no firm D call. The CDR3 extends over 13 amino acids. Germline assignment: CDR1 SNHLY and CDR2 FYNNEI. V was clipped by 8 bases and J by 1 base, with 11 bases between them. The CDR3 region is CASGSSENTEAFF. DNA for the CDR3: TGTGCCAGCGGGAGTAGTGAGAACACTGAAGCTTTCTTT.